These 24 T cell receptor beta chains came from one sample sequenced in a study of blood T cells in healthy people across ages. Alongside a J-beta primer mix, a sample-barcoded 5' primer served in a second PCR lasting roughly 6 to 11 cycles. MiXCR was run by TCRdb on the 5' RACE reads, yielding one entry per CDR3 protein. The sample lists under 850,000 distinct CDR3 sequences, around 36% seen once, with 13% in the top ten. The specimen was blood. The receptors originated from a man aged 18 to 30 in good health.

The chain employs TRBV29-1 and TRBJ2-3, with D possibly matching TRBD2 (6 bases). Germline values: CDR1 SQVTM, CDR2 ANQGSEA. The CDR3 runs to 12 residues. The CDR3: CVTREITDTQYF. CDR3 sequence (DNA): TGCGTCACCCGGGAGATTACAGATACGCAGTATTTT.

This chain connects TRBV5-1 to TRBJ1-1; a weak D match, TRBD1 (5 bases). The CDR3 loop spans 13 amino acids. Germline CDR1 and CDR2: SGHRS and YFSETQ. Between the trimmed V and J ends, which lost 4 bases and 8 bases, there was a span of 15 bases. The CDR3 nucleotides are TGCGCCAGCAGCCCCTCCGGGACCGACGAAGCTTTCTTT. Protein product: CASSPSGTDEAFF. Looking up the rest from reference TRBV5-1 and TRBJ1-1 gives the full variable domain: KAGVTQTPRYLIKTRGQQVTLSCSPISGHRSVSWYQQTPGQGLQFLFEYFSETQRNKGNFPGRFSGRQFSNSRSEMNVSTLELGDSALYLCASSPSGTDEAFFGQGTRLTVV.

In DNA, the CDR3 is TGCAGTGCTAGAGGTGCTGCTGGCACCTACAATGAGCAGTACTTC. This encodes CSARGAAGTYNEQYF. The chain links TRBV20-1 to TRBJ2-5; no clear D gene. The CDR3 runs to 15 residues. CDR1 and CDR2 from the germline V gene are DFQATT and SNEGSKA (reference sequence). Deletions cut 1 base from V and 11 bases from J, with 23 bases between.

The rearrangement joins TRBV5-1 to TRBJ2-2, with 7 nucleotides matching TRBD2. The CDR3 spans 16 residues. J was trimmed by 4 bases and V by 0 bases; bases with no gene match: 6. Germline lookup yields CDR1 SGHRS and CDR2 YFSETQ. DNA of the CDR3: TGCGCCAGCAGCTTGGAACGGGAGGTAGTCACCGGGGAGCTGTTTTTT. Its protein is CASSLEREVVTGELFF.

The chain couples TRBV4-1 to TRBJ1-2; 8 bases map to TRBD1. The CDR3 is 15 amino acids. V lost 2 bases, J lost 8 bases, and 10 bases stayed unmatched. Germline loops: CDR1 MGHRA, CDR2 YSYEKL. For the CDR3, the DNA is TGCGCCAGCAGCCAAAGGCTACAGGGGGGACGGGGCTACACCTTC. This translates into CASSQRLQGGRGYTF.

J is TRBJ2-1 and V is TRBV7-2, with 9 nucleotides matching TRBD2. Trimming cost V 2 bases and J 5 bases; bases outside gene matches: 4. CDR1 and CDR2 (germline): SGHTA, FQGNSA. The CDR3 loop spans 15 amino acids. CDR3 DNA sequence: TGTGCCAGCAGCTTAATGACTAGCGGACACAATGAGCAGTTCTTC. As protein: CASSLMTSGHNEQFF. The whole variable domain, filled in from reference TRBV7-2 and TRBJ2-1, reads GAGVSQSPSNKVTEKGKDVELRCDPISGHTALYWYRQSLGQGLEFLIYFQGNSAPDKSGLPSDRFSAERTGGSVSTLTIQRTQQEDSAVYLCASSLMTSGHNEQFFGPGTRLTVL.

The gene calls are TRBV12-3 or TRBV12-4 and TRBJ2-3, with TRBD2 as a possible D gene (7 bases). V was cut by 8 bases and J by 4 bases, with 13 bases left in between. This CDR3 spans 13 amino acids. In nucleotides, the CDR3 is TGTGCCAGCCTCGGGGGGCTACCAGATACGCAGTATTTT. This sequence encodes CASLGGLPDTQYF.

The chain links TRBV7-9 to TRBJ1-1; 7 nucleotides line up with TRBD1. Germline CDR1 reads SEHNR; CDR2 reads FQNEAQ (reference sequence). The CDR3 extends over 14 amino acids. After removal of 5 bases from V and 5 bases from J, the junction contained 8 bases not matched to a gene. CDR3 region: CASSATGARTEAFF. Here the CDR3 DNA reads TGTGCCAGCAGCGCCACAGGGGCGAGGACTGAAGCTTTCTTT.

This clonotype was found a few times. This sequence joins TRBV12-3 or TRBV12-4 and TRBJ2-2; 12 bases are shared with TRBD2. The trim removed 4 bases at V and 5 bases at J, leaving 11 bases unmatched. The CDR3 sequence is 18 residues long. CDR3 nucleotides: TGTGCCAGCAGTTCCACGACTCTAGCGGGGGGGACTACCGGGGAGCTGTTTTTT. This translates into CASSSTTLAGGTTGELFF.

This chain links TRBV20-1 with TRBJ1-1; no definite D call. V lost 0 bases, J lost 0 bases, and 5 bases lay in between. This CDR3 comprises 13 residues. Germline loops: CDR1 DFQATT, CDR2 SNEGSKA (reference sequence). CDR3 bases: TGCAGTGCTAGAGAGGGTATGAACACTGAAGCTTTCTTT. It codes for CSAREGMNTEAFF.

This clonotype was seen at least ten times. The junction departs from the called germline gene at one end, perhaps through a read error. The chain joins TRBV7-3 to TRBJ2-1; D not certain. The CDR3 sequence is 13 residues long. Per germline, CDR1 SGHTA and CDR2 FQGTGA. The CDR3 DNA follows: TGTGCCAGCAGCGTAACGAAACAGACAGAGCAGTTCTTC. Protein product: CASSVTKQTEQFF. Using reference TRBV7-3 and TRBJ2-1 for the parts outside the CDR3, the full variable domain is GAGVSQTPSNKVTEKGKYVELRCDPISGHTALYWYRQSLGQGPEFLIYFQGTGAADDSGLPNDRFFAVRPEGSVSTLKIQRTERGDSAVYLCASSVTKQTEQFFGPGTRLTVL.

The rearrangement links TRBV5-4 to TRBJ2-1; D perhaps matches TRBD2 (6 bases). The CDR3 has 15 amino acids. Germline lookup yields CDR1 SGHNT and CDR2 YYREEE (reference sequence). Between the trimmed V and J ends, which lost 0 bases and 8 bases, there was a span of 15 bases. The CDR3 DNA reads as TGTGCCAGCAGCTTGGGCTCCGGGGGAGCGTATGAGCAGTTCTTC. It is translated as CASSLGSGGAYEQFF. Full variable domain (missing parts from reference TRBV5-4 and TRBJ2-1): ETGVTQSPTHLIKTRGQQVTLRCSSQSGHNTVSWYQQALGQGPQFIFQYYREEENGRGNFPPRFSGLQFPNYSSELNVNALELDDSALYLCASSLGSGGAYEQFFGPGTRLTVL.

The chain joins TRBV6-5 to TRBJ2-7; 7 positions agree with TRBD1. The DNA end favors TRBJ2-5, so the J call may be wrong. The CDR3 has 16 residues. The germline V gene encodes CDR1 MNHEY and CDR2 SVGAGI. This chain's CDR3 is CASIPLTGTVQETQYF. The CDR3 region has the DNA TGTGCCAGCATTCCACTTACAGGGACAGTCCAAGAGACCCAGTACTTC.

This sequence joins TRBV14 and TRBJ2-4; TRBD1 might be the D (5 bases). Judging by the DNA end, TRBJ2-7 fits better; the J call may be wrong. Germline assignment: CDR1 SGHDN and CDR2 FVKESK. This CDR3 is 14 amino acids long. The CDR3 DNA reads TGTGCCAGCAGCCAAGATTCAGGGATCGACGAGCAGTACTTC. It is translated as CASSQDSGIDEQYF.

This clonotype showed up just a few times. The chain has TRBV27 and TRBJ2-4; no clear D. Germline CDR1 reads MNHEY; CDR2 reads SMNVEV (reference sequence). The CDR3 is 16 amino acids. V was cut by 0 bases and J by 0 bases, with 9 bases left in between. The CDR3 spells CASSLSLILAKNIQYF. The CDR3 bases are TGTGCCAGCAGTTTATCGCTCATTCTAGCCAAAAACATTCAGTACTTC.

This clonotype appeared a few times. The chain carries TRBV10-3 and TRBJ1-2; 7 bases are shared with TRBD1. The CDR3 spans 14 residues. With 3 bases clipped from V and 5 bases from J, the junction kept 6 bases outside the gene matches. Looked up from germline, CDR1 is ENHRY and CDR2 is SYGVKD. The CDR3 DNA follows: TGTGCCATCAGTGAAAAGGGGGCGCGGTATGGCTACACCTTC. Protein: CAISEKGARYGYTF.

CDR3 protein: CASSHPRQGAGDTQYF. DNA for the CDR3: TGTGCCAGCAGCCACCCAAGGCAGGGGGCGGGGGATACGCAGTATTTT. The chain couples TRBV4-2 to TRBJ2-3; TRBD1 aligns across 8 bases. V trimming: 3 bases; J trimming: 6 bases; junction bases outside the gene matches: 11. Germline values: CDR1 LGHNA, CDR2 YNFKEQ. CDR3 length: 16 residues.

The rearrangement joins TRBV5-1 to TRBJ2-3, with D perhaps matching TRBD2 (6 bases). V was trimmed by 2 bases and J by 1 base, leaving 11 bases between them. The CDR3 contains 15 residues. Germline CDR1 reads SGHRS; CDR2 reads YFSETQ. The CDR3 DNA follows: TGCGCCAGCAGCTTTTGGGGGGAGGGCACAGATACGCAGTATTTT. Its protein is CASSFWGEGTDTQYF.

The CDR3 coding sequence is TGTGCCAGCAGACGGGGTAGTCAGGGCTACACCTTC. Translation: CASRRGSQGYTF. This chain joins TRBV28 and TRBJ1-2; no firm D call. This CDR3 has 12 amino acids. Trimming shortened V by 6 bases and J by 8 bases, and 13 bases separated the two germline ends. Per the germline V gene, CDR1 is MDHEN and CDR2 is SYDVKM.

Only a few counts were recorded for this clonotype. The J gene is TRBJ1-5, the V gene TRBV20-1; D remains unclear. CDR1 is DFQATT, CDR2 SNEGSKA, per germline (reference sequence). Deletions cut 5 bases from V and 7 bases from J, with 15 bases between. The CDR3 extends over 13 amino acids. CDR3 in amino acids: CSAPEGRGQPQHF. The CDR3, as DNA: TGCAGTGCTCCAGAAGGGAGAGGACAGCCCCAGCATTTT.

The chain is built from TRBV28 and TRBJ2-3, with 11 bases lining up with TRBD2. The junction had 8 bases not matched to a gene; V was cut back by 4 bases and J by 2 bases. Germline CDR1 reads MDHEN; CDR2 reads SYDVKM. The CDR3 is made up of 17 amino acids. CDR3 loop: CASSWPGTSGDTDTQYF. The CDR3 DNA reads TGTGCCAGCAGTTGGCCCGGGACTAGCGGAGACACAGATACGCAGTATTTT.

This sequence joins TRBV20-1 and TRBJ2-5; D remains unclear. TRBJ2-7 explains the end of the DNA better; the J call may be wrong. The CDR3 spans 12 residues. CDR1 is DFQATT, CDR2 SNEGSKA, per germline (reference sequence). The CDR3 protein is CSASPGYYEQYF. The CDR3, as DNA: TGCAGTGCTAGTCCTGGTTACTACGAGCAGTACTTC.

This clonotype was found a few times. This chain links TRBV10-3 with TRBJ2-2, with 7 positions matching TRBD1. The CDR3 extends over 14 amino acids. Germline values: CDR1 ENHRY, CDR2 SYGVKD. J was trimmed by 2 bases and V by 7 bases; bases with no gene match: 4. CDR3 coding DNA: TGTGCCATCAAAGGGGGCGGAAACACCGGGGAGCTGTTTTTT. Its protein is CAIKGGGNTGELFF.

By sample share, this clonotype is medium-sized. One end of the junction varies from germline; a read error may be responsible. The chain uses TRBV5-1 and TRBJ2-5, with D unclear. The CDR3 has 11 residues. The germline gives CDR1 SGHRS, CDR2 YFSETQ. This CDR3 reads CASSLQETQYF. CDR3 bases: TGTGCCAGCAGCCTCCAAGAGACCCAGTACTTC. The whole variable domain, filled in from reference TRBV5-1 and TRBJ2-5, reads KAGVTQTPRYLIKTRGQQVTLSCSPISGHRSVSWYQQTPGQGLQFLFEYFSETQRNKGNFPGRFSGRQFSNSRSEMNVSTLELGDSALYLCASSLQETQYFGPGTRLLVL.